Shown below are 17 T cell receptor beta chains from a single sample sequenced in a study of human T cells and chemical hapten exposure. MiXCR, applied by TCRdb to the RACE reads, yields one record per CDR3 protein. The repertoire includes 85,000 to 130,000 distinct CDR3 sequences, around 10% of them detected once, and 1.5% to 2% sits in the top ten. Time point denoted: pre-sensitization, week 0. This sample's treatment: therapeutic diphenylcyclopropenone sensitization with weekly scalp DPC. The sequenced sample was whole blood, obtained in connection with sensitization to the hapten diphenylcyclopropenone (DPC). The receptor set was obtained from a woman between 45 and 65 years old with alopecia areata. Some clones in this sample may be carry-over from other donors' samples.

This clonotype has ten or more counts. V and J are TRBV7-2 and TRBJ1-1; TRBD1 agrees at 7 bases. The CDR3 spans 16 residues. Germline V gene lookup returns CDR1 SGHTA and CDR2 FQGNSA. V gave up 0 bases and J gave up 1 base; unmatched junction bases: 5. DNA for the CDR3: TGTGCCAGCAGCTTAGCGAAGGGGGCAGCGAACACTGAAGCTTTCTTT. Translating gives CASSLAKGAANTEAFF.

This clonotype was seen once. The DNA of the CDR3 is TGTGCCAGCAGTTTATCTTACGGGGAGCTGTTTTTT. It yields the protein CASSLSYGELFF. The rearrangement uses TRBV27 and TRBJ2-2, with D hard to call. V was clipped by 0 bases and J by 7 bases, with 3 bases between them. The CDR3 spans 12 residues. Germline CDR1 MNHEY, CDR2 SMNVEV (reference sequence).

There are many counts of this clonotype. V usage is TRBV7-9 and J usage is TRBJ1-2; D is undetermined. The ends were cut back, 5 bases at V and 13 bases at J, with 14 bases in the middle. The CDR3 length is 11 residues. The germline V gene encodes CDR1 SEHNR and CDR2 FQNEAQ (reference sequence). CDR3 DNA: TGTGCCAGCAGCCCCGGACCTTCCGCCACCTTC. Translated, it gives CASSPGPSATF.

This clonotype has only a few counts. The V gene is TRBV4-1, the J gene TRBJ1-4; no clear D. The CDR3 loop spans 18 amino acids. Looked up from germline, CDR1 is MGHRA and CDR2 is YSYEKL. V gave up 0 bases and J gave up 0 bases, with 14 bases separating them. In nucleotides, the CDR3 is TGCGCCAGCAGCCAAGAGATAGTCAGGAGGGCAACTAATGAAAAACTGTTTTTT. Protein product: CASSQEIVRRATNEKLFF.

The chain carries TRBV7-6 and TRBJ2-7; 7 bases map to TRBD1. The CDR3 spans 14 residues. Germline lookup yields CDR1 SGHVS and CDR2 FNYEAQ. The V segment lost 5 bases and the J segment 0 bases; nucleotides outside the gene matches: 4. The CDR3 nucleotides read TGTGCCAGCAGCGTGGGACAGAGCTCCTACGAGCAGTACTTC. It encodes CASSVGQSSYEQYF. Looking up the rest from reference TRBV7-6 and TRBJ2-7 gives the full variable domain: GAGVSQSPRYKVTKRGQDVALRCDPISGHVSLYWYRQALGQGPEFLTYFNYEAQQDKSGLPNDRFSAERPEGSISTLTIQRTEQRDSAMYRCASSVGQSSYEQYFGPGTRLTVT.

This clonotype was observed at least ten times. The rearrangement joins TRBV4-3 to TRBJ2-5; weak D call: TRBD2 (6 bases). Deletions cut 0 bases from V and 6 bases from J, with 11 bases between. The germline V gene has CDR1 LGHNA and CDR2 YSLEER. The CDR3 consists of 14 residues. DNA for the CDR3: TGCGCCAGCAGCCAAGAACTAGCTGTTAAGACCCAGTACTTC. It encodes CASSQELAVKTQYF.

This clonotype was counted many times. The chain is built from TRBV3-1 and TRBJ2-1; 10 bases are shared with TRBD1. Germline CDR1 reads LGHDT; CDR2 reads YNNKEL (reference sequence). V shed 0 bases, J shed 5 bases, and the junction held 7 bases outside the gene matches. CDR3 size: 17 residues. The CDR3, as DNA: TGTGCCAGCAGCCAAGAAATGTTGGGGACAGGGGACAATGAGCAGTTCTTC. Translated, it gives CASSQEMLGTGDNEQFF.

This clonotype was seen more than once but under ten times. The V call is TRBV6-2 or TRBV6-3, the J call TRBJ2-1, with 8 bases identical to TRBD2. Germline V lookup: CDR1 MNHEY, CDR2 SVGEGT. The length of the CDR3 is 16 residues. V shed 8 bases, J shed 5 bases, and the junction held 14 bases outside the gene matches. The CDR3, as DNA: TGTGCCAGCGGTGGGCTAGCGGGCGCAGAGAACAATGAGCAGTTCTTC. It specifies CASGGLAGAENNEQFF.

The chain joins TRBV12-3 or TRBV12-4 to TRBJ1-1; D uncertain. The CDR3 spans 13 residues. Trimming took 5 bases from V and 5 from J, leaving 12 bases between them. CDR3 sequence: CASSPLRATEAFF. CDR3 coding DNA: TGTGCCAGCAGTCCACTTCGGGCTACTGAAGCTTTCTTT.

The chain couples TRBV3-1 to TRBJ2-3; 11 bases match TRBD2. Germline CDR1 and CDR2: LGHDT and YNNKEL (reference sequence). The trim removed 7 bases at V and 4 bases at J, leaving 4 bases unmatched. The CDR3 runs 14 residues. DNA of the CDR3: TGTGCCAGCATGCTAGCGGGAGGAGCAGATACGCAGTATTTT. Translating it yields CASMLAGGADTQYF.

This clonotype was observed a few times. The V gene is TRBV5-4, the J gene TRBJ2-1; 10 positions match TRBD1. Per the germline V gene, CDR1 is SGHNT and CDR2 is YYREEE (reference sequence). V lost 3 bases to trimming and J lost 3 bases; unmatched junction nucleotides: 6. CDR3 length: 16 residues. The CDR3 reads CASSSGGQGSYNEQFF. The CDR3 DNA reads as TGTGCCAGCAGCTCAGGGGGACAGGGGAGCTACAATGAGCAGTTCTTC.

There are a few counts of this clonotype. The J gene is TRBJ2-6, the V gene TRBV18; possibly TRBD1 for D (6 bases). The CDR3 runs to 16 residues. Germline assignment: CDR1 KGHSH and CDR2 LQKENI. V dropped 4 bases and J dropped 2 bases, with 12 bases sitting between them. The CDR3 DNA sequence: TGTGCCAGCTCACAGAACAGGGTCGCTGGGGCCAACGTCCTGACTTTC. This encodes CASSQNRVAGANVLTF.

The chain joins TRBV7-8 to TRBJ1-6, with D tentatively TRBD1 (5 bases). Germline CDR1 reads SGHVS; CDR2 reads FQNEAQ. The CDR3 consists of 15 residues. With 5 bases removed from V and 9 bases from J, the gap between germline ends came to 17 bases. CDR3 sequence: CASSPSGGAASPLHF. As DNA, the CDR3 is TGTGCCAGCAGCCCTAGCGGTGGGGCGGCTTCACCCCTCCACTTT. The full variable domain, in which reference TRBV7-8 and TRBJ1-6 provide the parts outside the CDR3, is GAGVSQSPRYKVAKRGQDVALRCDPISGHVSLFWYQQALGQGPEFLTYFQNEAQLDKSGLPSDRFFAERPEGSVSTLKIQRTQQEDSAVYLCASSPSGGAASPLHFGNGTRLTVT.

The chain is built from TRBV18 and TRBJ2-3, with 7 bases identical to TRBD1. J was trimmed by 4 bases and V by 1 base; bases with no gene match: 5. This CDR3 is 15 amino acids long. Germline V gene data show CDR1 as KGHSH and CDR2 as LQKENI. The CDR3 sequence: CASSPQRGPPDTQYF. In DNA, the CDR3 is TGTGCCAGCTCACCACAAAGGGGGCCCCCAGATACGCAGTATTTT.

V is TRBV18 and J is TRBJ2-2, with D uncertain. This CDR3 is 17 amino acids long. Germline CDR1 is KGHSH and CDR2 is LQKENI. V lost 2 bases to trimming and J lost 6 bases, with 19 bases between them. The CDR3 loop reads CASSPFSVSGGSGELFF. In DNA form, the CDR3 reads TGTGCCAGCTCACCATTCTCGGTCTCGGGCGGTTCCGGGGAGCTGTTTTTT.

In this sample, this clonotype turned up many times. The V call is TRBV9, the J call TRBJ2-7; a possible D gene is TRBD1 (6 bases). This CDR3 has 13 amino acids. CDR1 is SGDLS and CDR2 is YYNGEE in the germline V gene. Trimming removed 3 bases from V and 1 base from J, with 8 bases in between. For the CDR3, the DNA is TGTGCCAGCAGCGGGGGACAATCCTACGAGCAGTACTTC. Amino acids: CASSGGQSYEQYF.

A few counts support this clonotype. The rearrangement links TRBV3-1 to TRBJ2-3, with 7 positions matching TRBD2. The germline V gene has CDR1 LGHDT and CDR2 YNNKEL (reference sequence). Unmatched junction bases numbered 16, after V lost 4 bases and J lost 6 bases. The CDR3 runs 17 residues. In DNA, the CDR3 is TGTGCCAGCAGCCTCGATCCCCGCACCGGGACTAAGGATACGCAGTATTTT. It translates to CASSLDPRTGTKDTQYF.